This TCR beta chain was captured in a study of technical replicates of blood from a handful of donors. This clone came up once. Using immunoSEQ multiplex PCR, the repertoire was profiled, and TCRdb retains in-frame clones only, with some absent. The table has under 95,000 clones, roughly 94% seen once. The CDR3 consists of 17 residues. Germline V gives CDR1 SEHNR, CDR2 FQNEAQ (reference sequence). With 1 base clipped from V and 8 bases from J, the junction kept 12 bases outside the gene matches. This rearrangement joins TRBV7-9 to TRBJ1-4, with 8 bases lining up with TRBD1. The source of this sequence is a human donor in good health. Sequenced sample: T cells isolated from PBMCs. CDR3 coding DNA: TGTGCCAGCAGCTTAGAGGGCAGGGGGCAATCGTTCGAAAAACTGTTTTTT. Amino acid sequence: CASSLEGRGQSFEKLFF.